The 29 T cell receptor beta chains below come from one sample, sequenced in a study of CD8 T cells in Susac syndrome. The authors reverse transcribed roughly 0.5 to 1 ug RNA with random hexamers. TCRdb itself ran the immunoSEQ multiplex PCR reads through MiXCR, one entry per CDR3 protein. In the table there are about 100,000 distinct CDR3 sequences, roughly 96% of which are singletons. Source material: CD8+ T cells from PBMCs. These receptor sequences come from a human donor with Susac syndrome.

The gene calls are TRBV3-1 and TRBJ2-1; D call uncertain. The CDR3 totals 15 residues. The V and J ends lost 0 bases and 0 bases respectively, with 6 bases between them. Germline CDR1 LGHDT, CDR2 YNNKEL (reference sequence). The CDR3 loop is CASSQDRSSYNEQFF. DNA of the CDR3: TGTGCCAGCAGCCAAGACAGGAGCTCCTACAATGAGCAGTTCTTC.

This sequence joins TRBV7-3 and TRBJ2-3; D perhaps matches TRBD1 (5 bases). Germline V lookup: CDR1 SGHTA, CDR2 FQGTGA. The CDR3 contains 15 residues. V was clipped by 5 bases and J by 7 bases, with 19 bases between them. CDR3 residues: CASSRAQGLENTQYF. The CDR3 DNA reads TGTGCCAGCAGCAGAGCGCAGGGTCTCGAAAATACGCAGTATTTT.

The DNA for the CDR3 is TGTGCCAGCAGCTTAATGGCCGGGACAGGCTACGAGCAGTACTTC. It translates to CASSLMAGTGYEQYF. The chain employs TRBV7-3 and TRBJ2-7, with TRBD1 matching over 8 bases. CDR3 length: 15 amino acids. Per germline, CDR1 SGHTA and CDR2 FQGTGA. The V gene end was trimmed by 1 base and the J gene end by 3 bases; junction bases not matched to a gene: 5.

The chain combines TRBV24-1 with TRBJ2-3, with D perhaps matching TRBD1 or TRBD2 (5 bases each). The CDR3 has 14 residues. Germline values: CDR1 KGHDR, CDR2 SFDVKD. Trimming stripped 0 bases from V and 6 bases from J, with 9 bases between. The DNA of the CDR3 is TGTGCCACCAGTGATTTGGGGGGAAGCGATACGCAGTATTTT. It is translated as CATSDLGGSDTQYF.

This clonotype has only a few counts. The chain links TRBV28 to TRBJ2-7; D is possibly TRBD1 (6 bases). Germline CDR1 and CDR2: MDHEN and SYDVKM. The V end was cut by 5 bases, the J end by 3 bases, with 14 bases between. This CDR3 has 14 amino acids. CDR3 in amino acids: CASSPTTGFYEQYF. Written as DNA, the CDR3 is TGTGCCAGCAGTCCAACGACAGGATTCTACGAGCAGTACTTC. The full variable domain, completed using reference TRBV28 and TRBJ2-7, is DVKVTQSSRYLVKRTGEKVFLECVQDMDHENMFWYRQDPGLGLRLIYFSYDVKMKEKGDIPEGYSVSREKKERFSLILESASTNQTSMYLCASSPTTGFYEQYFGPGTRLTVT.

The chain links TRBV29-1 to TRBJ2-3, with 13 bases matching TRBD2. This CDR3 is 15 amino acids long. After removal of 6 bases from V and 1 base from J, the junction contained 4 bases not matched to a gene. Germline assignment: CDR1 SQVTM and CDR2 ANQGSEA. CDR3: CSVYGTSGGTDTQYF. CDR3 in DNA: TGCAGCGTCTATGGGACTAGCGGGGGCACAGATACGCAGTATTTT.

The V call is TRBV12-3 or TRBV12-4, the J call TRBJ2-7; 11 positions agree with TRBD1. Trimming at V came to 6 bases and at J to 1 base, leaving 5 bases not matched to a gene. The CDR3 has 15 residues. The chain's CDR3 is CASRAGTGGSYEQYF. The CDR3 nucleotides are TGTGCCAGCAGGGCCGGGACAGGGGGTTCCTACGAGCAGTACTTC.

This rearrangement joins TRBV12-5 to TRBJ2-2, with 9 bases lining up with TRBD2. Trimming at V came to 2 bases and at J to 6 bases, leaving 7 bases not matched to a gene. The CDR3 covers 16 residues. In germline, CDR1 is LGHNT, CDR2 FRNRAP. DNA for the CDR3: TGTGCTAGTGGTTTGATGGGGCTAGCGGGGCCCGGGGAGCTGTTTTTT. Translating gives CASGLMGLAGPGELFF.

V usage is TRBV5-1 and J usage is TRBJ2-1; weak D call: TRBD1 (5 bases). The CDR3 is made up of 14 amino acids. Germline CDR1 SGHRS, CDR2 YFSETQ. Trimming cost V 3 bases and J 7 bases, with 14 bases left between them. In nucleotides, the CDR3 is TGCGCCAGCAGCTCCCATGGGGCTGGGAATGAGCAGTTCTTC. Translating gives CASSSHGAGNEQFF. The whole variable domain, remainder taken from reference TRBV5-1 and TRBJ2-1, is KAGVTQTPRYLIKTRGQQVTLSCSPISGHRSVSWYQQTPGQGLQFLFEYFSETQRNKGNFPGRFSGRQFSNSRSEMNVSTLELGDSALYLCASSSHGAGNEQFFGPGTRLTVL.

In this sample, this clonotype turned up once. The gene calls are TRBV5-1 and TRBJ2-7; TRBD1 might be the D (6 bases). The CDR3 is 15 residues long. V lost 3 bases and J lost 5, with 18 bases in between. CDR1 is SGHRS, CDR2 YFSETQ, per germline. The CDR3 region has the DNA TGCGCCAGCAGCTCTCGACCGAAGAACAGGGACGAGCAGTACTTC. Translated: CASSSRPKNRDEQYF. Using reference TRBV5-1 and TRBJ2-7 for the parts outside the CDR3, the full variable domain is KAGVTQTPRYLIKTRGQQVTLSCSPISGHRSVSWYQQTPGQGLQFLFEYFSETQRNKGNFPGRFSGRQFSNSRSEMNVSTLELGDSALYLCASSSRPKNRDEQYFGPGTRLTVT.

This chain joins TRBV6-4 and TRBJ1-2, with D hard to call. The V gene lost 7 bases and the J gene lost 2 bases, with 8 bases spanning the gap. The CDR3 covers 12 residues. Germline CDR1 is MRHNA and CDR2 is SNTAGT. CDR3 bases: TGTGCCAGCACGAAAGGGAACTATGGCTACACCTTC. Translating it yields CASTKGNYGYTF.

V gene TRBV25-1 combines with J gene TRBJ2-1, with D unresolved. Looked up from germline, CDR1 is MGHDK and CDR2 is SYGVNS. This CDR3 spans 12 amino acids. V lost 4 bases and J 6 bases, leaving 7 bases between the germline ends. The CDR3 here is CASSGLSNEQFF. Written as DNA, the CDR3 is TGTGCCAGCAGTGGCCTAAGCAATGAGCAGTTCTTC. Complete variable domain (other parts from reference TRBV25-1 and TRBJ2-1): EADIYQTPRYLVIGTGKKITLECSQTMGHDKMYWYQQDPGMELHLIHYSYGVNSTEKGDLSSESTVSRIRTEHFPLTLESARPSHTSQYLCASSGLSNEQFFGPGTRLTVL.

V is TRBV20-1 and J is TRBJ2-3, with a weak D call TRBD1 (5 bases). Germline V gene lookup returns CDR1 DFQATT and CDR2 SNEGSKA (reference sequence). The CDR3 covers 13 residues. Trimming stripped 4 bases from V and 10 bases from J, with 18 bases between. Written as DNA, the CDR3 is TGCAGTGCTATCCAGCTGGGGCGCGAACCGCAGTATTTT. It specifies CSAIQLGREPQYF.

The V call is TRBV29-1, the J call TRBJ2-3; 10 positions match TRBD2. The germline gives CDR1 SQVTM, CDR2 ANQGSEA. Losses at the gene ends were 4 bases for V and 6 bases for J; bases not matched to a gene: 10. The CDR3 is 15 residues long. The CDR3 is CSVVGLAGVGDTQYF. The CDR3 DNA is TGCAGCGTTGTAGGGCTAGCGGGAGTCGGTGATACGCAGTATTTT.

The chain employs TRBV4-1 and TRBJ2-1; tentatively, D is TRBD1 (6 bases). The V gene lost 7 bases and the J gene lost 5 bases, with 18 bases spanning the gap. Per the germline V gene, CDR1 is MGHRA and CDR2 is YSYEKL. This CDR3 is built from 15 residues. CDR3 nucleotide sequence: TGCGCCAGCACCAAAGGGACATCAGTCGACAATGAGCAGTTCTTC. This translates into CASTKGTSVDNEQFF.

The CDR3 nucleotides are TGTGCCAGCAGCGCGACAGGGGAGAGAGAGACCCAGTACTTC. Encoded protein: CASSATGERETQYF. The chain couples TRBV6-4 to TRBJ2-5; 8 bases are shared with TRBD1. The CDR3 contains 14 residues. Losses at the gene ends were 6 bases for V and 4 bases for J; bases not matched to a gene: 7. Per the germline V gene, CDR1 is MRHNA and CDR2 is SNTAGT.

The chain has TRBV4-2 and TRBJ2-2; 11 bases align to TRBD2. The CDR3 is made up of 16 amino acids. Trimming cost V 4 bases and J 3 bases; bases outside gene matches: 4. From germline, CDR1 is LGHNA and CDR2 YNFKEQ. The CDR3 bases are TGTGCCAGCAGCCGAGTAGCGGGAGGGGACACCGGGGAGCTGTTTTTT. The encoded protein is CASSRVAGGDTGELFF.

This chain connects TRBV18 to TRBJ1-6, with D uncertain. There are 17 residues in the CDR3. Germline lookup yields CDR1 KGHSH and CDR2 LQKENI. V was shortened by 3 bases and J by 0 bases, with 12 bases between the two germline ends. CDR3 DNA sequence: TGTGCCAGCTCACCGCGCAGCAGCAGCTCCTATAATTCACCCCTCCACTTT. This gives the protein CASSPRSSSSYNSPLHF.

The gene calls are TRBV29-1 and TRBJ2-7; 8 bases align to TRBD1. J gave up 8 bases and V 4 bases, and 4 bases lay outside the gene matches. CDR1 is SQVTM, CDR2 ANQGSEA, per germline. CDR3 length equals 11 residues. CDR3 protein: CSVGAGGKQYF. CDR3 bases: TGCAGCGTTGGGGCAGGGGGCAAGCAGTACTTC.

J is TRBJ1-1 and V is TRBV4-2, with a weak D call TRBD1 (5 bases). This CDR3 comprises 14 residues. Trimming removed 0 bases at V and 7 bases at J, with 12 bases between. Germline V lookup: CDR1 LGHNA, CDR2 YNFKEQ. CDR3 sequence: CASSQDLRQGEAFF. The CDR3 DNA sequence: TGTGCCAGCAGCCAAGATTTGAGGCAGGGTGAAGCTTTCTTT.

This chain uses TRBV18 with TRBJ2-2; a weak D match, TRBD1 (6 bases). Trimming shortened V by 3 bases and J by 0 bases, and 8 bases separated the two germline ends. The CDR3 totals 15 residues. Germline V gives CDR1 KGHSH, CDR2 LQKENI. The CDR3 DNA reads as TGTGCCAGCTCACCGGGACATACGAACACCGGGGAGCTGTTTTTT. Residues: CASSPGHTNTGELFF.

The genes are TRBV20-1 and TRBJ1-4; 7 bases agree with TRBD1. This CDR3 has 13 residues. In germline, CDR1 is DFQATT, CDR2 SNEGSKA (reference sequence). With 6 bases clipped from V and 7 bases from J, the junction kept 8 bases outside the gene matches. The CDR3 reads CSAQTGTVEKLFF. CDR3 bases: TGCAGTGCCCAGACAGGGACGGTTGAAAAACTGTTTTTT.

This clonotype was detected only once. The chain joins TRBV9 to TRBJ2-1; 7 nucleotides agree with TRBD2. The CDR3 spans 13 residues. The ends lost 5 bases at V and 4 bases at J; junction bases unmatched: 3. Germline V gene data show CDR1 as SGDLS and CDR2 as YYNGEE. Written as DNA, the CDR3 is TGTGCCAGCAGGCCTAGCGGATACAATGAGCAGTTCTTC. This encodes CASRPSGYNEQFF. Filled out from reference TRBV9 and TRBJ2-1, the complete variable domain reads DSGVTQTPKHLITATGQRVTLRCSPRSGDLSVYWYQQSLDQGLQFLIQYYNGEERAKGNILERFSAQQFPDLHSELNLSSLELGDSALYFCASRPSGYNEQFFGPGTRLTVL.

The chain couples TRBV25-1 to TRBJ2-1; 10 bases are a match to TRBD1. The CDR3 is 15 amino acids. Per the germline V gene, CDR1 is MGHDK and CDR2 is SYGVNS. After removal of 4 bases from V and 8 bases from J, the junction contained 8 bases not matched to a gene. The CDR3 loop reads CASSGPGTGVYEQFF. As DNA, the CDR3 is TGTGCCAGCAGTGGGCCCGGGACAGGGGTGTATGAGCAGTTCTTC.

J is TRBJ2-7 and V is TRBV27; D gene unclear. The CDR3 has 13 amino acids. V lost 3 bases, J lost 7 bases, and 13 bases lay in between. Germline CDR1 MNHEY, CDR2 SMNVEV (reference sequence). Here the CDR3 DNA reads TGTGCCAGCAGTTTGCGTTCGGGTCGGGAGCAGTACTTC. This translates into CASSLRSGREQYF.

This clonotype was seen once. The chain joins TRBV3-1 to TRBJ2-2; tentatively, D is TRBD2 (5 bases). The CDR3 has 12 residues. The ends were cut back, 4 bases at V and 5 bases at J, with 5 bases in the middle. Germline CDR1 reads LGHDT; CDR2 reads YNNKEL (reference sequence). The CDR3 sequence: CASSRTTGELFF. The DNA of the CDR3 is TGTGCCAGCAGCCGGACTACCGGGGAGCTGTTTTTT.

The genes are TRBV20-1 and TRBJ2-3, with D hard to call. The CDR3 runs to 14 residues. V lost 3 bases and J 1 base, leaving 11 bases between the germline ends. CDR1 and CDR2 (germline): DFQATT, SNEGSKA (reference sequence). The CDR3 DNA is TGCAGTGCTAGTGGTAGCCTTGGCACAGATACGCAGTATTTT. Its protein is CSASGSLGTDTQYF.

V usage is TRBV20-1 and J usage is TRBJ1-1, with D unclear. V dropped 8 bases and J dropped 11 bases, with 9 bases sitting between them. This CDR3 spans 8 amino acids. Germline V lookup: CDR1 DFQATT, CDR2 SNEGSKA (reference sequence). CDR3 in amino acids: CSIPRAFF. CDR3 nucleotide sequence: TGCAGTATCCCTCGGGCTTTCTTT.

This chain links TRBV20-1 with TRBJ2-4; D call uncertain. The V end was cut by 0 bases, the J end by 0 bases, with 6 bases between. This CDR3 contains 14 residues. The germline gives CDR1 DFQATT, CDR2 SNEGSKA (reference sequence). CDR3 residues: CSARDTLAKNIQYF. For the CDR3, the DNA is TGCAGTGCTAGAGACACCCTAGCCAAAAACATTCAGTACTTC.